The TCR beta chain described here comes from a study of cytomegalovirus exposure and HLA in healthy donors (dated by TCRdb to 2015 to 2018). In the study overall: An earlier analysis of approximately 640 of the donors reported approximately 290 Gb of sequence data and roughly 100 million unique TCR beta sequences from 150 million to 200 million T cells. About 280 gigabases of sequencing data and around 87 million unique TCR sequences were included in an early release covering 550 to 650 HLA-typed donors. The genetic ancestry cluster associated with self-reported Caucasian donors included approximately 85% of the approximately 410 genotyped donors. The study was designed to test whether signatures of past pathogen exposure could be identified by cataloging public T cell receptors. Using immunosequencing, the study profiled T cell repertoires from fewer than 700 subjects and related those repertoires to cytomegalovirus serostatus. A separate validation cohort of roughly 130 different subjects was used in addition to the roughly 640-subject first cohort. High-throughput TCR immunosequencing, statistical association of individual TCRs with disease status, and machine learning were combined to predict cytomegalovirus infection status. A later analysis re-analyzed previously published TCR beta repertoires from approximately 700 donors and added high-resolution HLA genotyping to study TCR occurrence patterns. The later analysis used no new phenotypic data to find candidate immune exposures, relying instead on TCR beta sequences and their occurrence across donors. In an earlier analysis of more than 550 of the donors, high-throughput TCR beta sequencing was used to judge whether each TCR beta V gene segment behaved as functional or pseudogenic. Donor age, sex, ethnicity and CMV serostatus were compiled alongside the repertoire data. In a later genetic analysis, genome-wide SNP genotypes for about three fifths of the roughly 670 donors were used, and that subset was treated as a discovery cohort. All discovery cohort repertoires had been generated on a single sequencing platform. Class I and class II HLA loci were covered by the typing at four-digit resolution. The number of typed donors differed by locus: roughly 629-630 for A, B, C, DRB1 and DQB1; 522 for DQA1; 606 for DPA1; and about 450 for DPB1. About five DR-DQ haplotypes were treated as single units for association and clustering because of strong linkage in the cohort. Across about 380 genotyped donors of the cohort, an average of approximately 200,000 unique TCR beta nucleotide sequences per donor were sequenced, and roughly 20% of those sequences were non-productive.

The full study reports these points: A few of the identified cytomegalovirus-associated TCR beta chains were confirmed in vitro to be specific for cytomegalovirus antigens. A further reported finding was that TCR beta sequences accurately predicted the HLA-A and HLA-B alleles for most subjects in the first cohort. Broadly in line with IMGT annotations, most TCR beta V segments showed up in productive rearrangements about 87% or about 30% of the time in an earlier analysis of a few hundred of the donors. In both the original and validation cohorts, the classifier was reported to diagnose cytomegalovirus status with high specificity and sensitivity. Because HLA typing was unavailable for some donors at each locus, only the typed subset was used in association tests. Some IMGT-functional V segments, including TRBV6-2 and TRBV6-3, could not be told apart with the 87-base-pair reads, so those segments were excluded. Sequencing depth was assumed to be roughly uniform across donors in the presence/absence analyses, though that assumption may not hold. A later analysis found that most CMV-associated TCR beta chains appeared HLA-restricted, with HLA associations seemingly driven largely by CMV exposure. In a later analysis, the rate of TCR association differed among HLA loci, with DRB1 alleles having the most associated TCRs and HLA-C alleles having the fewest. Compared with equally common non-associated chains, HLA-associated TCR beta chains in a later analysis were more clonally expanded and had lower generation probabilities. In the study, about 150 TCR beta chains were listed as associated with cytomegalovirus. Strong co-occurrence of HLA alleles, especially DR and DQ, made assigning TCR associations to individual alleles difficult. In a later genetic analysis, a missense DCLRE1C variant was associated with V-gene and J-gene trimming of TCR beta chains, and the association was replicated in an independent cohort. Immune exposure information for the cohort was limited to CMV serostatus. In a later analysis, 15,000 to 20,000 TCR beta sequences were associated with specific HLA alleles at a false discovery rate of 0.05. In a later analysis, several top co-occurrence clusters were reported to appear linked to parvovirus B19, influenza, CMV and Epstein-Barr virus. Because counts were too low, roughly 18 rarely observed V segments, including chromosome 9 orphons, were left out of the earlier analysis of about 620 of the donors. A later genetic analysis reported fewer N-insertions in productive TCRs among donors in an Asian-associated ancestry cluster than the roughly 670-donor mean. This cohort had only TCR beta chains sequenced, and the lack of alpha or paired-chain data limited which features could be detected. A cluster of highly shared sequence variants was judged likely to be a technical artifact of the sequencing pipeline. Across donors, most TCR sequences were observed very rarely, whereas some public TCRs were present in many individuals. Correlated functional status among segregating V segments might reflect linkage disequilibrium, but an unknown experimental factor could not be ruled out. The authors suggested that the approach could potentially be generalized to other disease states and immunological phenotypes.

A remark on this clone: There is no known antigen for this receptor. No base quality information exists; no much larger clone differs at one position.

V is reduced by 3 bases and J by 6 bases, leaving a spacing of 19 bases between them. The CDR3 runs 15 amino acids, cysteine and phenylalanine included. Here the CDR3 DNA is all that survives: 45 bases in frame from base 1. From a lookup of the germline V gene (reference sequence), CDR1 and CDR2 are GTSNPN and SVGIG. The library was produced with the immunoSEQ multiplex PCR assay. The multiplex PCR relied on a mix of 60 forward primers for TCR Vbeta segments and 13 reverse primers for TCR Jbeta segments. A multiplex PCR assay on genomic DNA amplified the CDR3 region of rearranged TCR beta genes. The Illumina HiSeq System was used to sequence the amplified TCR beta libraries as 87-base-pair reads. On the study's bioinformatics: A later analysis counted approximately 74 million unique TCR beta chains across the 600 to 850 repertoires, and 10 million to 11 million of these chains were shared by at least two donors. Raw reads were error-corrected and collapsed into unique sequences by a nearest-neighbor algorithm in which closely related sequences were merged to remove PCR and sequencing errors. V, D and J gene segments were assigned by aligning CDR3 sequences to IMGT reference sequences. For a sequence to be retained, a match of at least six nucleotides was required to both a V gene segment and a J gene segment. A rearrangement counted as productive if the CDR3 had no stop codons and remained in frame with V and J, and every other rearrangement counted as non-productive. Following IMGT convention, CDR3 was defined as the stretch from the second conserved V-encoded cysteine up to the conserved J-encoded phenylalanine. Sequences without an unambiguous match to a single V gene segment were excluded from the earlier analysis of 587 of the donors. An earlier analysis of several hundred of the donors called V segments functional above 56.7% productive rearrangements and segregating when the between-donor standard deviation exceeded 5%. To diagnose cytomegalovirus status from the catalog of TCR beta chain sequences, a statistical classification framework was built. V and J gene assignment, in a later analysis, came from comparing TCR nucleotide sequences with IMGT/GENE-DB human TR gene sequences. In a later analysis, CDR3 sequences and most-parsimonious VDJ recombination scenarios were assigned using the TCRdist pipeline. A later analysis defined each TCR beta chain by its CDR3 amino acid sequence plus V-gene family, and excluded reads lacking a unique V-gene family. As a way to deal with suspected cross-contamination and a sequencing artifact, a later analysis dropped roughly 620 nucleotide sequences that were highly shared and had low generation probability. For each public chain, a later analysis derived a clonal expansion index from normalized ranks of inferred template counts within each repertoire. Generation probabilities in a later analysis came from a VDJ recombination model fitted to out-of-frame rearrangements, and those results were checked against IGoR. Hypergeometric tests were used in a later analysis to score TCR-TCR, TCR-HLA and TCR-CMV co-occurrence, with a repertoire-size bias correction applied to the TCR pairs. To estimate false discovery rates, a later analysis permuted the HLA or CMV assignments 20 times. In a later analysis, co-occurring TCRs were grouped using DBSCAN, and TCRdist sequence similarity was added for clustering within HLA-allele-positive subsets. Repertoires with fewer than 30,000 or more than 120,000 public chains, plus five repertoires with anomalous nucleotide sharing, were excluded from co-occurrence clustering. The table was pulled from immuneACCESS by TCRdb, which kept in-frame rearrangements only. Such tables lose some clones; where checked, under half of the loss comes from unresolved V genes, and the rest has no known cause. The V and J calls and the clone size are those of that table, but D and trimming were determined from the DNA. This sample has 75,000 to 100,000 clones in its table, and about 70% of those were observed once. The leading ten clones occupy approximately 3.2% of the sample.

The cohort was made up of 500 to 800 healthy bone marrow donors. At the time of sampling, all cohort members were nominally healthy, though unrecorded immune exposures were likely present. The donor tested CMV seropositive, placing the donor among the 310 or so seropositive members of the cohort. A peripheral blood sample was collected from each donor, and TCR beta sequencing was performed on peripheral blood mononuclear cells. The Qiagen DNeasy Blood Extraction Kit was used to extract genomic DNA from the blood cell samples. Sequenced input: PBMCs. The TCR sequence derives from a female donor in good health and CMV-seropositive. The rearranged segments are TRBV30 and TRBJ2-3; the best D guess is TRBD1, with 6 bases matching. The CDR3 protein: CAWRGISGETDTQYF. The base sequence is TGTGCCTGGAGAGGGATATCAGGGGAAACGGATACGCAGTATTTT.